Reported below is one TCR beta chain. The sample is drawn from a study of cytomegalovirus exposure and HLA in healthy donors. PCR primers comprised 60 Vbeta and 13 Jbeta primers. Assay: immunoSEQ multiplex PCR; the TCRdb copy retains only in-frame clones and omits some. Found here are fewer than 250,000 clones, approximately 78% of them singletons; the top ten hold about 3%. The V end lost 5 bases, the J end lost 5 bases, and 9 bases lay between the germline ends. The CDR3 sequence is 12 residues long. Germline V gene data show CDR1 as LGHNT and CDR2 as FRNRAP. The sequence was obtained from a man aged 25-45 years in good health and CMV-seronegative. Material: PBMCs. V and J are TRBV12-5 and TRBJ1-1; unclear D gene. The CDR3 bases are TGTGCTAGTGGTCCCCCGGGTACTGAAGCTTTCTTT. The encoded protein is CASGPPGTEAFF.